This T cell receptor beta chain originates from a study of cytomegalovirus exposure and HLA in healthy donors. Amplification used 60 Vbeta primers and 13 Jbeta primers. Assay used: immunoSEQ multiplex PCR; TCRdb lists only in-frame clones, some missing. The sample includes roughly 180,000 clones, 65% to 90% of them seen just once. The CDR3 loop spans 17 amino acids. Germline-derived CDR1 and CDR2 are MDHEN and SYDVKM. Trimming cost V 6 bases and J 1 base; bases outside gene matches: 6. Study observations and caveats: No immune exposure information besides CMV serostatus was available. In a later analysis, V- and J-gene trimming of beta chains associated with a DCLRE1C missense variant, replicated independently.

This clone was picked up a small number of times. The antigen remains undetermined. The clonotype originates from a girl between 2 and 10 years old in good health and CMV-seropositive. The chain links TRBV28 to TRBJ2-2, with 12 bases lining up with TRBD2. Input material: PBMCs. The CDR3 sequence is CASRTRTSGMNTGELFF. CDR3 nucleotides: TGTGCCAGCAGGACTCGGACTAGCGGGATGAACACCGGGGAGCTGTTTTTT.